This TCR beta chain was documented in a study of Graves' ophthalmopathy and Graves' hyperthyroidism. Whole-study findings and limits: Blood repertoires reportedly contained most expanded thyroid clonotypes above 0.001 frequency. Its predictions of ophthalmopathy progression gave the model approximately 65% sensitivity and 72.22% specificity.

Using RNA transcripts, the TCR beta CDR3 regions were amplified. HTBI-primed RT-PCR formed the first round, and a multiplex PCR formed the second. TCRdb reprocessed the multiplex PCR reads via MiXCR and lists one record per CDR3 protein. The table has approximately 500,000 distinct CDR3 sequences, approximately 15% seen once. The germline V gene encodes CDR1 SGHTA and CDR2 FQGNSA. The CDR3 runs to 13 residues. V lost 5 bases, J lost 3 bases, and 11 bases lay in between. In its sample, this clonotype was seen many times. Its target is not known. The receptor comes from a woman aged 25 to 39 with Graves' ophthalmopathy. Material for sequencing was blood. The chain is built from TRBV7-2 and TRBJ2-7; no reliable D call. The CDR3, as DNA: TGTGCCAGCAGCCATGAACCCATCTACGAGCAGTACTTC. Encoded protein: CASSHEPIYEQYF.